One sample yielded the 30 T cell receptor beta chains listed below, sequenced in a study of shared clonotypes between healthy human individuals. CD45RO-negative, CCR7-selected cells formed the naive CD8 fraction, which excluded terminally differentiated effector memory CD45RA+ cells. Data came from immunoSEQ multiplex PCR; TCRdb stores just in-frame clones and leaves some out. Among approximately 2,000,000 clones listed, roughly 95% were seen once. The sample was naive CD8+ T cells from PBMCs. These receptor sequences come from a man aged 18 to 29 in good health. Some clones in this sample may be carry-over from other donors' samples.

The chain links TRBV27 to TRBJ1-4, with 7 bases matching TRBD1. Germline V gene sequence: CDR1 MNHEY, CDR2 SMNVEV (reference sequence). The CDR3 runs 14 residues. Germline trimming cut 5 bases from V and 7 bases from J; bases unmatched to any gene: 7. CDR3 nucleotide sequence: TGTGCCAGCAGTGTAGACAGGGTTGGTGAAAAACTGTTTTTT. Encoded protein: CASSVDRVGEKLFF.

This CDR3 is CASSYSTVSTDTQYF. DNA of the CDR3: TGTGCCAGCAGTTACTCGACAGTTAGCACAGATACGCAGTATTTT. The V call is TRBV6-5, the J call TRBJ2-3, with D possibly being TRBD1 (5 bases). The CDR3 spans 15 residues. Germline values: CDR1 MNHEY, CDR2 SVGAGI. V lost 0 bases and J 0 bases, leaving 7 bases between the germline ends.

This clone was seen just once. The chain recombines TRBV7-9 with TRBJ2-2; D possibly corresponds to TRBD2 (5 bases). The germline CDR1 and CDR2 sequences are SEHNR and FQNEAQ (reference sequence). CDR3 length: 16 amino acids. The V end lost 6 bases, the J end lost 5 bases, and 19 bases lay between the germline ends. CDR3: CASRRRGEGRTGELFF. The CDR3 DNA reads as TGTGCCAGCAGACGCAGAGGTGAGGGTCGGACCGGGGAGCTGTTTTTT. The variable domain in full, completed from reference TRBV7-9 and TRBJ2-2, reads DTGVSQNPRHKITKRGQNVTFRCDPISEHNRLYWYRQTLGQGPEFLTYFQNEAQLEKSRLLSDRFSAERPKGSFSTLEIQRTEQGDSAMYLCASRRRGEGRTGELFFGEGSRLTVL.

Details on this clone: The junction departs from the called germline gene at one end, perhaps through a read error. The chain uses TRBV25-1 and TRBJ2-7; TRBD1 matches 8 bases. There are 13 residues in the CDR3. Germline V gives CDR1 MGHDK, CDR2 SYGVNS. The CDR3 coding sequence is TGTGCCAGCGGTGACCACCAGGGGGCGGAGGGATACTTC. It yields the protein CASGDHQGAEGYF.

In DNA form, the CDR3 reads TGTGCCAGCAGCTGGGGACCGTCCCTTAACTATGGCTACACCTTC. It codes for CASSWGPSLNYGYTF. The chain recombines TRBV7-9 with TRBJ1-2; TRBD1 might be the D (5 bases). Germline values: CDR1 SEHNR, CDR2 FQNEAQ (reference sequence). There are 15 residues in the CDR3. Trimming removed 4 bases from V and 1 base from J, with 13 bases in between.

The chain has TRBV5-5 and TRBJ2-1; 10 bases fit TRBD2. Germline assignment: CDR1 SGHKS and CDR2 YYEKEE (reference sequence). V trimming: 5 bases; J trimming: 1 base; junction bases outside the gene matches: 12. The length of the CDR3 is 18 residues. The CDR3 is CASRAILAGVSSYNEQFF. As DNA, the CDR3 is TGTGCCAGCAGAGCCATTCTAGCGGGAGTTTCATCCTACAATGAGCAGTTCTTC.

This clone was detected only a few times. This CDR3 is also generated by other DNA sequences in the sample. The chain employs TRBV28 and TRBJ1-1; D not certain. The V gene's germline CDR1 is MDHEN and CDR2 SYDVKM. This CDR3 is 13 amino acids long. The ends were cut back, 1 base at V and 1 base at J, with 4 bases in the middle. CDR3 sequence reads: CASSLYGNTEAFF. The CDR3 DNA is TGTGCCAGCAGTTTATACGGGAACACTGAAGCTTTCTTT.

J is TRBJ2-1 and V is TRBV12-5; TRBD2 matches 11 bases. After removal of 0 bases from V and 6 bases from J, the junction contained 7 bases not matched to a gene. CDR3 length: 17 residues. CDR1 LGHNT and CDR2 FRNRAP come from the germline V gene. CDR3 loop: CASGLVLLAGGSNEQFF. CDR3 nucleotide sequence: TGTGCTAGTGGTTTGGTACTTCTAGCGGGAGGATCCAATGAGCAGTTCTTC.

The chain uses TRBV7-9 and TRBJ2-1, with D perhaps matching TRBD1 or TRBD2 (5 bases each). V gave up 6 bases and J gave up 9 bases, with 9 bases separating them. Per germline, CDR1 SEHNR and CDR2 FQNEAQ (reference sequence). The CDR3 totals 11 residues. This CDR3 reads CASRTGTEQFF. In DNA, the CDR3 is TGTGCCAGCAGAACCGGGACTGAGCAGTTCTTC.

V and J are TRBV29-1 and TRBJ1-1, with 9 bases lining up with TRBD1. The CDR3 runs 14 residues. The germline gives CDR1 SQVTM, CDR2 ANQGSEA. V lost 1 base, J lost 10 bases, and 10 bases stayed unmatched. CDR3 amino acids: CSVEGEMTGGAAFF. In nucleotides, the CDR3 is TGCAGCGTTGAAGGGGAGATGACAGGGGGGGCAGCTTTCTTT.

This rearrangement joins TRBV21-1 to TRBJ2-6; the DNA was not compared with TRBD2, the D call given in the table. TRBV21-1 corresponds to a pseudogene. The CDR3 consists of 20 residues. This CDR3 reads CASSKARLLAAVSGANVLTF. The CDR3 DNA reads as TGTGCCAGCAGCAAAGCGCGGCTCCTGGCGGCGGTATCTGGGGCCAACGTCCTGACTTTC.

The rearrangement uses TRBV2 and TRBJ2-7; D may match TRBD1 or TRBD2 (6 bases each). Germline loops: CDR1 SNHLY, CDR2 FYNNEI. The CDR3 has 15 residues. The germline V and J ends were trimmed by 7 bases and 5 bases, with 21 bases remaining between them. The CDR3 sequence: CASTPQGQGGNEQYF. The CDR3 nucleotides are TGTGCCAGCACACCTCAGGGGCAGGGAGGTAACGAGCAGTACTTC.

V usage is TRBV27 and J usage is TRBJ2-5; 9 nucleotides line up with TRBD2. The CDR3 has 17 residues. Germline V gene data show CDR1 as MNHEY and CDR2 as SMNVEV (reference sequence). V trimming: 5 bases; J trimming: 6 bases; junction bases outside the gene matches: 16. As DNA, the CDR3 is TGTGCCAGCAGTCCCATGTTTGTTAGCGGGAGCATTAAGACCCAGTACTTC. Amino acid sequence: CASSPMFVSGSIKTQYF.

V gene TRBV13 combines with J gene TRBJ2-5; 15 bases align to TRBD2. The CDR3 runs 18 residues. J lost 4 bases, V lost 2 bases, and 8 bases had no gene match. From germline, CDR1 is PRHDT and CDR2 FYEKMQ (reference sequence). As DNA, the CDR3 is TGTGCCAGCAGCTTATGGGGGACTAGCGGGAGGAAGTTAGAGACCCAGTACTTC. Its translation is CASSLWGTSGRKLETQYF.

This sequence joins TRBV6-1 and TRBJ2-7; D gene unclear. Germline assignment: CDR1 MNHNS and CDR2 SASEGT. The CDR3 has 15 amino acids. Trimming left V 1 base short and J 2 bases short, with 12 bases between. The CDR3 bases are TGTGCCAGCAGTGAAGGTTTCAATGGCGCCTACGAGCAGTACTTC. Its translation: CASSEGFNGAYEQYF.

The chain recombines TRBV27 with TRBJ2-7, with TRBD2 identical over 7 bases. The CDR3 consists of 14 residues. The germline CDR1 and CDR2 sequences are MNHEY and SMNVEV (reference sequence). V dropped 5 bases and J dropped 0; count of bases not matched to a gene: 4. The DNA of the CDR3 is TGTGCCAGCAGTCCAGCGGGGAACTCCTACGAGCAGTACTTC. Its translation is CASSPAGNSYEQYF.

The chain joins TRBV23-1 to TRBJ2-7; 9 positions agree with TRBD1. Being an ORF, TRBV23-1 has a function that is uncertain. CDR3 size: 14 residues. The V segment lost 5 bases and the J segment 2 bases; nucleotides outside the gene matches: 4. CDR3 loop: CASSGTGLTYEQYF. The CDR3 DNA reads TGCGCCAGCAGTGGGACAGGGCTAACCTACGAGCAGTACTTC.

V and J are TRBV10-1 and TRBJ1-1; TRBD1 agrees at 7 bases. J lost 6 bases, V lost 4 bases, and 5 bases had no gene match. Germline loops: CDR1 WNHNN, CDR2 SYGVQD (reference sequence). This CDR3 region has 13 residues. The CDR3 DNA reads as TGCGCCAGCAGTGCAGGCAGGGGGGCTGAAGCTTTCTTT. Protein: CASSAGRGAEAFF.

The chain combines TRBV28 with TRBJ1-2, with D perhaps matching TRBD1 (5 bases). Trimming shortened V by 5 bases and J by 8 bases, and 21 bases separated the two germline ends. CDR3 length equals 15 residues. Germline CDR1 MDHEN, CDR2 SYDVKM. DNA of the CDR3: TGTGCCAGCAGTGAATGGGGCAGTCATCTCATAGGCTACACCTTC. Protein sequence: CASSEWGSHLIGYTF.

The V call is TRBV9, the J call TRBJ2-2; a weak D match, TRBD2 (5 bases). Germline V gene lookup returns CDR1 SGDLS and CDR2 YYNGEE. The CDR3 is made up of 16 amino acids. V shed 1 base and J shed 6 bases, with 16 bases lying between them. The CDR3 DNA reads TGTGCCAGCAGCGTACTCCGGGATGCGAGAGCCGGGGAGCTGTTTTTT. The encoded protein is CASSVLRDARAGELFF.

About this clone: The same CDR3 also results from other DNA sequences found in this sample. The chain links TRBV7-9 to TRBJ2-7; 9 positions agree with TRBD1. With 4 bases clipped from V and 1 base from J, the junction kept 5 bases outside the gene matches. The germline gives CDR1 SEHNR, CDR2 FQNEAQ (reference sequence). The CDR3 contains 15 residues. This chain's CDR3 is CASSSPGTGSYEQYF. As DNA, the CDR3 is TGTGCCAGCAGCTCCCCCGGGACAGGGTCCTACGAGCAGTACTTC.

This chain uses TRBV9 with TRBJ1-5; D is perhaps TRBD1 (6 bases). The V gene lost 0 bases and the J gene lost 6 bases, with 13 bases spanning the gap. The CDR3 has 15 amino acids. Germline CDR1 is SGDLS and CDR2 is YYNGEE. The CDR3 nucleotides are TGTGCCAGCAGCGTAGGAGGGGGGCTGGGTCAGCCCCAGCATTTT. Encoded protein: CASSVGGGLGQPQHF.

The gene calls are TRBV9 and TRBJ2-5; 8 bases are shared with TRBD1. J lost 3 bases, V lost 4 bases, and 8 bases had no gene match. CDR3 length equals 15 residues. Germline assignment: CDR1 SGDLS and CDR2 YYNGEE. Here the CDR3 DNA reads TGTGCCAGCAGCCCCACAGGGGGGAGGAAAGAGACCCAGTACTTC. This gives the protein CASSPTGGRKETQYF.

V and J are TRBV7-8 and TRBJ2-7, with D maybe TRBD1 (5 bases). The CDR3 contains 16 residues. Trimming took off 2 bases at V and 2 bases at J, with 16 bases between the two ends. CDR1 is SGHVS and CDR2 is FQNEAQ in the germline V gene. This CDR3 reads CASSLRVGLFTYEQYF. The CDR3 DNA is TGTGCCAGCAGCTTAAGGGTGGGGCTATTTACCTACGAGCAGTACTTC.

The CDR3 protein is CASSLTSGSGETQYF. DNA of the CDR3: TGTGCCAGCAGCTTAACTAGCGGGAGTGGAGAGACCCAGTACTTC. The chain has TRBV7-8 and TRBJ2-5, with 11 nucleotides matching TRBD2. Trimming took 2 bases from V and 4 from J; bases not matched to a gene: 3. The CDR3 is 15 residues long. Germline CDR1 SGHVS, CDR2 FQNEAQ.

This rearrangement joins TRBV13 to TRBJ1-2; TRBD1 aligns across 7 bases. There are 15 residues in the CDR3. The V gene end was trimmed by 4 bases and the J gene end by 1 base; junction bases not matched to a gene: 6. Germline values: CDR1 PRHDT, CDR2 FYEKMQ (reference sequence). This CDR3 is CASSSRDRLNYGYTF. The CDR3 DNA reads as TGTGCCAGCAGCTCACGGGACAGACTTAACTATGGCTACACCTTC. The whole variable domain, remainder taken from reference TRBV13 and TRBJ1-2, is AAGVIQSPRHLIKEKRETATLKCYPIPRHDTVYWYQQGPGQDPQFLISFYEKMQSDKGSIPDRFSAQQFSDYHSELNMSSLELGDSALYFCASSSRDRLNYGYTFGSGTRLTVV.

This clone has a single count. One junction end does not reproduce the germline sequence, and a read error may be involved. The V call is TRBV4-1, the J call TRBJ2-5; the D gene is possibly TRBD2 (6 bases). This CDR3 has 12 residues. Germline CDR1 and CDR2: MGHRA and YSYEKL. CDR3 in DNA: TGCGCCAGCAGCCCTGACCGGGGGACCTTAAACTTC. This codes for CASSPDRGTLNF.

The V gene is TRBV29-1, the J gene TRBJ2-5; the D is unclear. V was pared by 5 bases and J by 2 bases, with 6 bases between. The CDR3 is 11 amino acids. The germline gives CDR1 SQVTM, CDR2 ANQGSEA. CDR3 sequence: CSVWFQETQYF. As DNA, the CDR3 is TGCAGCGTTTGGTTTCAAGAGACCCAGTACTTC.

Regarding this clone: In the same sample, other DNA sequences code for this CDR3. The chain couples TRBV30 to TRBJ2-2; D could derive from TRBD1 or TRBD2 (5 bases each). V was trimmed by 1 base and J by 3 bases, leaving 9 bases between them. Germline values: CDR1 GTSNPN, CDR2 SVGIG (reference sequence). The CDR3 is 14 residues long. This CDR3 is CAWSAGQYTGELFF. In DNA form, the CDR3 reads TGTGCCTGGAGTGCGGGGCAGTACACCGGGGAGCTGTTTTTT. The whole variable domain, remainder taken from reference TRBV30 and TRBJ2-2, is SQTIHQWPATLVQPVGSPLSLECTVEGTSNPNLYWYRQAAGRGLQLLFYSVGIGQISSEVPQNLSASRPQDRQFILSSKKLLLSDSGFYLCAWSAGQYTGELFFGEGSRLTVL.

The rearrangement joins TRBV4-3 to TRBJ2-1; no firm D call. The V gene's germline CDR1 is LGHNA and CDR2 YSLEER. Trimming left V 0 bases short and J 8 bases short, with 17 bases between. This CDR3 is built from 16 residues. CDR3 coding DNA: TGCGCCAGCAGCCAAGAGGGCTACCCCCCCGGAGATGAGCAGTTCTTC. It is translated as CASSQEGYPPGDEQFF.